Each of the 22 T cell receptor beta chains below was sequenced from the same sample in a study of blood T cell repertoires in COVID-19. TCRdb's table, derived via immunoSEQ multiplex PCR, lists solely in-frame clones and lacks some. The sample gives some 200,000 clones, around 80% of which show up once; around 6.9% is in the top ten. Sequenced: peripheral blood. The receptors here all came from a human donor with acute or convalescent COVID-19. The donor label of this sample is uncertain.

This clone turned up a few times. The J gene is TRBJ1-6, the V gene TRBV7-9, with D perhaps matching TRBD1 (6 bases). Per the germline V gene, CDR1 is SEHNR and CDR2 is FQNEAQ (reference sequence). This CDR3 has 14 residues. Trimming took off 5 bases at V and 7 bases at J, with 12 bases between the two ends. The DNA of the CDR3 is TGTGCCAGCAGCCCCCAACAGGGAAATTCACCCCTCCACTTT. It yields the protein CASSPQQGNSPLHF.

The CDR3 nucleotides read TGTGCCAGCAGTACCAGGGTTCCCTACGAGCAGTACTTC. Amino acids: CASSTRVPYEQYF. The chain couples TRBV6-2 or TRBV6-3 to TRBJ2-7, with D possibly being TRBD1 (5 bases). The germline V and J ends were trimmed by 5 bases and 2 bases, with 10 bases remaining between them. The CDR3 has 13 residues. Germline lookup yields CDR1 MNHEY and CDR2 SVGEGT.

J is TRBJ2-1 and V is TRBV7-2, with 10 bases aligning to TRBD2. Per the germline V gene, CDR1 is SGHTA and CDR2 is FQGNSA. With V trimmed by 5 bases and J by 2 bases, 3 bases remained unmatched. The CDR3 has 15 amino acids. The CDR3 nucleotides are TGTGCCAGCAGCCCGACTAGCGGGCCCTACAATGAGCAGTTCTTC. Residues: CASSPTSGPYNEQFF.

This chain uses TRBV14 with TRBJ1-1; no firm D call. V was shortened by 3 bases and J by 11 bases, with 10 bases between the two germline ends. CDR1 is SGHDN, CDR2 FVKESK, per germline. The CDR3 sequence is 11 residues long. The CDR3 region is CASSHRHVAFF. DNA of the CDR3: TGTGCCAGCAGCCACAGACATGTCGCTTTCTTT.

The chain joins TRBV7-2 to TRBJ1-4; possibly TRBD1 for D (6 bases). CDR1 is SGHTA, CDR2 FQGNSA, per germline. The ends were cut back, 7 bases at V and 7 bases at J, with 13 bases in the middle. The CDR3 length is 13 residues. The CDR3, as DNA: TGTGCCAGCACGGCGGGGGGCGGTGAAAAACTGTTTTTT. Amino acids: CASTAGGGEKLFF.

The chain carries TRBV2 and TRBJ1-2; D is undetermined. The CDR3 sequence is 14 residues long. Germline CDR1 reads SNHLY; CDR2 reads FYNNEI. Deletions cut 2 bases from V and 3 bases from J, with 10 bases between. CDR3 nucleotide sequence: TGTGCCAGCAGTGAACACGTACAATACTATGGCTACACCTTC. It specifies CASSEHVQYYGYTF.

In its sample, this clone was seen a few times. The rearrangement links TRBV12-3 or TRBV12-4 to TRBJ2-5, with a possible D match to TRBD1 (6 bases). Trimming left V 4 bases short and J 2 bases short, with 8 bases between. This CDR3 contains 13 residues. Here the CDR3 DNA reads TGTGCCAGCAGTTGGACAGTTCAAGAGACCCAGTACTTC. It is translated as CASSWTVQETQYF.

This clone was counted a single time. The genes are TRBV3-1 (or the pseudogene TRBV3-2) and TRBJ2-2; 7 bases map to TRBD2. Trimming at V came to 6 bases and at J to 3 bases, leaving 4 bases not matched to a gene. The germline V gene has CDR1 LGHDT and CDR2 YNNKEL (reference sequence). The CDR3 sequence is 14 residues long. The CDR3 is CASRRTRYTGELFF. In DNA form, the CDR3 reads TGTGCCAGCAGGAGGACTAGATACACCGGGGAGCTGTTTTTT.

The chain couples TRBV27 to TRBJ1-5; no clear D. V was pared by 3 bases and J by 0 bases, with 9 bases between. CDR1 is MNHEY, CDR2 SMNVEV, per germline (reference sequence). There are 15 residues in the CDR3. The CDR3 region is CASSFGLNSNQPQHF. Written as DNA, the CDR3 is TGTGCCAGCAGTTTCGGTCTCAATAGCAATCAGCCCCAGCATTTT.

This clone has a handful of counts. The chain is built from TRBV7-3 and TRBJ1-6; D is possibly TRBD1 (6 bases). V was pared by 0 bases and J by 7 bases, with 7 bases between. The CDR3 contains 14 residues. Germline V gene data show CDR1 as SGHTA and CDR2 as FQGTGA. The CDR3 is CASSLTQGNSPLHF. Here the CDR3 DNA reads TGTGCCAGCAGCTTAACCCAGGGGAATTCACCCCTCCACTTT.

The gene calls are TRBV5-1 and TRBJ1-2, with TRBD1 matching 11 bases. CDR1 is SGHRS and CDR2 is YFSETQ in the germline V gene. The CDR3 length is 15 residues. V trimming: 4 bases; J trimming: 3 bases; junction bases outside the gene matches: 5. The CDR3 is CASSPGTGGDYGYTF. CDR3 sequence (DNA): TGCGCCAGCAGCCCAGGGACAGGGGGGGACTATGGCTACACCTTC.

This clone came up once. The chain couples TRBV27 to TRBJ2-3; D may be TRBD1 (6 bases). V was cut by 7 bases and J by 4 bases, with 18 bases left in between. There are 15 residues in the CDR3. The germline V gene has CDR1 MNHEY and CDR2 SMNVEV (reference sequence). CDR3 in amino acids: CASNSRDTGSDTQYF. CDR3 DNA sequence: TGTGCCAGCAATTCCCGGGACACCGGATCAGATACGCAGTATTTT.

J is TRBJ2-5 and V is TRBV9; TRBD1 might be the D (5 bases). The V gene's germline CDR1 is SGDLS and CDR2 YYNGEE. The ends were cut back, 4 bases at V and 7 bases at J, with 11 bases in the middle. The CDR3 runs 12 residues. The CDR3 region has the DNA TGTGCCAGCAGCAATGAAGGGGTGACCCAGTACTTC. It is translated as CASSNEGVTQYF.

The chain employs TRBV19 and TRBJ1-5; the D gene is possibly TRBD1 (5 bases). The ends were cut back, 5 bases at V and 7 bases at J, with 18 bases in the middle. The V gene's germline CDR1 is LNHDA and CDR2 SQIVND (reference sequence). The CDR3 totals 15 residues. The DNA for the CDR3 is TGTGCCAGTAGTTTCCCGGGACTGAAGTCACAGCCCCAGCATTTT. Its translation is CASSFPGLKSQPQHF. Looking up the rest from reference TRBV19 and TRBJ1-5 gives the full variable domain: DGGITQSPKYLFRKEGQNVTLSCEQNLNHDAMYWYRQDPGQGLRLIYYSQIVNDFQKGDIAEGYSVSREKKESFPLTVTSAQKNPTAFYLCASSFPGLKSQPQHFGDGTRLSIL.

V is TRBV6-1 and J is TRBJ2-1; 7 bases match TRBD2. Germline-derived CDR1 and CDR2 are MNHNS and SASEGT. V dropped 0 bases and J dropped 1; count of bases not matched to a gene: 0. There are 15 residues in the CDR3. The CDR3 here is CASSEAGRSYNEQFF. CDR3 nucleotide sequence: TGTGCCAGCAGTGAAGCCGGGAGGTCCTACAATGAGCAGTTCTTC.

This rearrangement joins TRBV7-8 to TRBJ2-2; tentatively, D is TRBD2 (5 bases). V lost 1 base and J 5 bases, leaving 5 bases between the germline ends. The CDR3 has 13 amino acids. Per germline, CDR1 SGHVS and CDR2 FQNEAQ. The CDR3 reads CASSLGETGELFF. CDR3 coding DNA: TGTGCCAGCAGCTTAGGGGAGACCGGGGAGCTGTTTTTT. The variable domain in full, completed from reference TRBV7-8 and TRBJ2-2, reads GAGVSQSPRYKVAKRGQDVALRCDPISGHVSLFWYQQALGQGPEFLTYFQNEAQLDKSGLPSDRFFAERPEGSVSTLKIQRTQQEDSAVYLCASSLGETGELFFGEGSRLTVL.

The chain joins TRBV6-6 to TRBJ1-4; a possible D gene is TRBD1 (6 bases). Trimming cost V 6 bases and J 2 bases, with 7 bases left between them. Germline V lookup: CDR1 MNHNY, CDR2 SVGAGI (reference sequence). The CDR3 is 13 residues long. This CDR3 is CASRGATNEKLFF. CDR3 nucleotide sequence: TGTGCCAGCAGGGGGGCGACTAATGAAAAACTGTTTTTT.

The chain combines TRBV27 with TRBJ2-7; 7 bases agree with TRBD1. The CDR3 is 15 amino acids. Germline V CDR1 and CDR2: MNHEY, SMNVEV (reference sequence). The junction had 8 bases not matched to a gene; V was cut back by 6 bases and J by 0 bases. CDR3 DNA sequence: TGTGCCAGCAGACTCCGGGACAGCCTCTCCTACGAGCAGTACTTC. Encoded protein: CASRLRDSLSYEQYF.

This sequence joins TRBV5-1 and TRBJ1-2, with 7 positions matching TRBD1. CDR1 SGHRS and CDR2 YFSETQ come from the germline V gene. The CDR3 length is 13 residues. After removal of 6 bases from V and 8 bases from J, the junction contained 10 bases not matched to a gene. CDR3 sequence: CASNPGTDGGYTF. The CDR3, as DNA: TGCGCCAGCAACCCTGGGACAGATGGAGGCTACACCTTC.

This chain connects TRBV5-4 to TRBJ2-7; 9 nucleotides agree with TRBD1. Germline assignment: CDR1 SGHNT and CDR2 YYREEE (reference sequence). This CDR3 is built from 15 residues. V lost 3 bases, J lost 2 bases, and 6 bases stayed unmatched. The CDR3 DNA follows: TGTGCCAGCAGCTCCGGGGGGACAGGGACCTACGAGCAGTACTTC. Translation gives CASSSGGTGTYEQYF.

The gene calls are TRBV7-9 and TRBJ2-7; tentatively, D is TRBD1 (5 bases). Germline V CDR1 and CDR2: SEHNR, FQNEAQ (reference sequence). Trimming shortened V by 2 bases and J by 4 bases, and 12 bases separated the two germline ends. This CDR3 contains 14 residues. The CDR3 coding sequence is TGTGCCAGCAGCTTAAATGGGGCAAATTACGAGCAGTACTTC. Amino acids: CASSLNGANYEQYF. Looking up the rest from reference TRBV7-9 and TRBJ2-7 gives the full variable domain: DTGVSQNPRHKITKRGQNVTFRCDPISEHNRLYWYRQTLGQGPEFLTYFQNEAQLEKSRLLSDRFSAERPKGSFSTLEIQRTEQGDSAMYLCASSLNGANYEQYFGPGTRLTVT.

The V call is TRBV5-5, the J call TRBJ2-3, with D maybe TRBD1 (5 bases). The V gene's germline CDR1 is SGHKS and CDR2 YYEKEE (reference sequence). Trimming cost V 0 bases and J 5 bases, with 13 bases left between them. The CDR3 has 15 amino acids. The CDR3 loop is CASSLAGPRVDTQYF. CDR3 nucleotides: TGTGCCAGCAGCTTGGCGGGCCCCAGGGTAGATACGCAGTATTTT.